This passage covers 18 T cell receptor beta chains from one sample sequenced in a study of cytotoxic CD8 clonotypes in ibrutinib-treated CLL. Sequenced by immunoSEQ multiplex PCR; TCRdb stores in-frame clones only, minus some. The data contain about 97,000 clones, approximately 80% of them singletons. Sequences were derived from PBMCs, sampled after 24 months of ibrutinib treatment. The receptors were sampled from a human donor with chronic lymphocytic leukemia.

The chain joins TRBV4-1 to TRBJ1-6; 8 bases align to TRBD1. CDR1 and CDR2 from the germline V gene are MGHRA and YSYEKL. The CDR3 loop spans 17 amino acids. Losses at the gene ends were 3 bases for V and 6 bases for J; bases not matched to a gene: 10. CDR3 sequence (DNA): TGCGCCAGCAGCCATAACCGCGGACAGGGCGGTAATTCACCCCTCCACTTT. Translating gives CASSHNRGQGGNSPLHF.

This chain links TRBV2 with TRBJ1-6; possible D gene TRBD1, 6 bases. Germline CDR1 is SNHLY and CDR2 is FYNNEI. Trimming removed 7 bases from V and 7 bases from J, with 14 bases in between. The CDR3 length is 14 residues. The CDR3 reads CASIGTNRNSPLHF. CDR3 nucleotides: TGTGCCAGCATAGGGACAAATAGGAATTCACCCCTCCACTTT.

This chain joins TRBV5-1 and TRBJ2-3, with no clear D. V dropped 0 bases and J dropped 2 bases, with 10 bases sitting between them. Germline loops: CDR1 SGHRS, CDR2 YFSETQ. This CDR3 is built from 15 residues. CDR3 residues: CASSLERIDTDTQYF. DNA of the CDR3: TGCGCCAGCAGCTTGGAGCGAATTGACACAGATACGCAGTATTTT.

For the CDR3, the DNA is TGTGCCTGGAGTGTACCTAGCGGGAGGGAAGAGACCCAGTACTTC. It codes for CAWSVPSGREETQYF. The genes are TRBV30 and TRBJ2-5; 12 bases align to TRBD2. The germline V gene encodes CDR1 GTSNPN and CDR2 SVGIG (reference sequence). The ends lost 0 bases at V and 3 bases at J; junction bases unmatched: 2. This CDR3 region has 15 residues.

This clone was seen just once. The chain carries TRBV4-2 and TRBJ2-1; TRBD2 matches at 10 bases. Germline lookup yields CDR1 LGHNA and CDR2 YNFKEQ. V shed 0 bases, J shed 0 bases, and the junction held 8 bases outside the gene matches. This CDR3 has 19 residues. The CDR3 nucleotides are TGTGCCAGCAGCCAAGAAGCTAGCGGGAGTTTTAGCTCCTACAATGAGCAGTTCTTC. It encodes CASSQEASGSFSSYNEQFF.

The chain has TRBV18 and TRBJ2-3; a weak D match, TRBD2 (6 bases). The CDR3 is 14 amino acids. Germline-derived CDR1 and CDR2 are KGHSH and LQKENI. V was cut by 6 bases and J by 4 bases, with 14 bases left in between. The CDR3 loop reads CASSSGSPPDTQYF. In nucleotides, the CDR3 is TGTGCCAGCTCTAGCGGCTCTCCCCCAGATACGCAGTATTTT.

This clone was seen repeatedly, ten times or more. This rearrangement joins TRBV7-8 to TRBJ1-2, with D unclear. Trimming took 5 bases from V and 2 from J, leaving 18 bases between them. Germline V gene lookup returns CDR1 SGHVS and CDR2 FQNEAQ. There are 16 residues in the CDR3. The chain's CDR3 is CASSATPVQSNYGYTF. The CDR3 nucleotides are TGTGCCAGCAGCGCCACTCCGGTACAGTCAAACTATGGCTACACCTTC.

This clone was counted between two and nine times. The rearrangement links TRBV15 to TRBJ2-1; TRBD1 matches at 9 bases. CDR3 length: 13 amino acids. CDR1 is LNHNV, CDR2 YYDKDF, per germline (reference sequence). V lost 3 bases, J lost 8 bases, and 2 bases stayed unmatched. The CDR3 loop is CATSRGQGYEQFF. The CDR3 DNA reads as TGTGCCACCAGCAGGGGACAGGGCTATGAGCAGTTCTTC.

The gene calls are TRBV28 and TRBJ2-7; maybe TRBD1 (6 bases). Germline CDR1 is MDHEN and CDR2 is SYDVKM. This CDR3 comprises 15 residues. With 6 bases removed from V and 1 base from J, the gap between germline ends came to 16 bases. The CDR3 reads CASRKESRGSYEQYF. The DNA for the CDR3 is TGTGCCAGCAGGAAGGAAAGCAGGGGATCCTACGAGCAGTACTTC.

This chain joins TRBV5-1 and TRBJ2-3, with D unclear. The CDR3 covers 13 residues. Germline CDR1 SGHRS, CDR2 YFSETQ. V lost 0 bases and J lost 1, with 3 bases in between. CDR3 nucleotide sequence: TGCGCCAGCAGCTTGGGGGGCACAGATACGCAGTATTTT. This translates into CASSLGGTDTQYF.

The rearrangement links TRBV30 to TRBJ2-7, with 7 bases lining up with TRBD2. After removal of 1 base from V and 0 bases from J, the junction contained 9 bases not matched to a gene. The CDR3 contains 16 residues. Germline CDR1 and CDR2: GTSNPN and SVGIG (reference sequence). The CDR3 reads CAWSARMGRGSYEQYF. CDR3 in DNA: TGTGCCTGGAGTGCTCGGATGGGGAGGGGCTCCTACGAGCAGTACTTC.

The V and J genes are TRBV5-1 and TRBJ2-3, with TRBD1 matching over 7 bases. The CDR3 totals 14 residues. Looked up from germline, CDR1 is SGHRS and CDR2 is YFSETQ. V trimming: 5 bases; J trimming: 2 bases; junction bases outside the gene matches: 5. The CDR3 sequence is CASRMGQSTDTQYF. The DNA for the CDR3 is TGCGCCAGCAGGATGGGACAGTCCACAGATACGCAGTATTTT.

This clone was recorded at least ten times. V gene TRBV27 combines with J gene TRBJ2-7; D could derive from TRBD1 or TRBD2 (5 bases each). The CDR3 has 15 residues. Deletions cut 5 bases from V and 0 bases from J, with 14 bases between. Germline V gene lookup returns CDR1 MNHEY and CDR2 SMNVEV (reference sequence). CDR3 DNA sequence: TGTGCCAGCAGTGGGGGTACTAGGGTCTCCTACGAGCAGTACTTC. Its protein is CASSGGTRVSYEQYF.

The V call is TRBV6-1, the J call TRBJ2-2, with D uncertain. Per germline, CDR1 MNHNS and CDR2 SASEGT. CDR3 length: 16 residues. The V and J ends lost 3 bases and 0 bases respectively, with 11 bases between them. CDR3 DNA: TGTGCCAGCAGTGACCCCGGCGGAGCGAACACCGGGGAGCTGTTTTTT. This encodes CASSDPGGANTGELFF.

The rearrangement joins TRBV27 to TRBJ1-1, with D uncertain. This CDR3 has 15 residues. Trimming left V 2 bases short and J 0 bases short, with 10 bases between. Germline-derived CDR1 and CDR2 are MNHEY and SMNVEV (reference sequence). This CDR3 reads CASSLIGGMNTEAFF. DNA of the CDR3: TGTGCCAGCAGTTTAATTGGAGGCATGAACACTGAAGCTTTCTTT.

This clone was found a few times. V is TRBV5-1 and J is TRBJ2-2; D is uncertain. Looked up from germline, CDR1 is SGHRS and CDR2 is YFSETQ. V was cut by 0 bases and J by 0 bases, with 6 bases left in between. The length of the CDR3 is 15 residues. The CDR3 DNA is TGCGCCAGCAGCTTGGCCGGAACGAACACCGGGGAGCTGTTTTTT. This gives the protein CASSLAGTNTGELFF.

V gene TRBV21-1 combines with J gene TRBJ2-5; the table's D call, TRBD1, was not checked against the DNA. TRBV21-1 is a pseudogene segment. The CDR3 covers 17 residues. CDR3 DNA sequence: TGTGCCAGCAGCAAAGAGATAAGGGACAGACGCCAAGAGACCCAGTACTTC. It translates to CASSKEIRDRRQETQYF.

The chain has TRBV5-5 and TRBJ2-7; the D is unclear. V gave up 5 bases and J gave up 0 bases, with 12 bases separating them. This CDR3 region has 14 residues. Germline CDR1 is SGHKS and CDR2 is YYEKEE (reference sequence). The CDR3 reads CASSVTSSSYEQYF. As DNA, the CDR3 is TGTGCCAGCAGTGTGACTTCTAGCTCCTACGAGCAGTACTTC.